This TCR beta chain was captured in a study of blood T cell repertoires in COVID-19 (TCRdb year 2020). Study-wide context: Collaborator samples came from the United States, Italy and Spain and covered acute and convalescent phases of COVID-19. The samples were drawn from two sources: the first 160 participants of the ongoing ImmuneRACE study, and 1,200 or so subjects contributed by 6 global collaborators. The repertoires were released in a freely available public database meant as a resource for research on the immune response to SARS-CoV-2. Sample metadata almost always included a de-identified subject ID, COVID-19 status, age in years and sex. Where HLA class I and class II types were available, the types were taken from metadata supplied by the sample provider, not from assay-based typing. Deeply sampled blood TCRbeta repertoires from subjects exposed to, actively infected with, or recovered from COVID-19 were included in the dataset. The material from the prospective study consisted of cDNA or gDNA derived from T cells, B-cell-depleted T cells, or PBMCs. The paper's findings and limits, for the study overall: How much clinical and demographic metadata was included differed by source and by participant, and the metadata was provided uncurated.

One collaborating source in Seattle enrolled patients while the patients were actively infected and followed the patients over time throughout the course of disease. Collaborating institutions collected whole blood in K2EDTA tubes following their own protocols. For TCRbeta analysis, collaborators shipped samples in one of three forms: frozen whole blood, isolated PBMCs, or DNA extracted from either of those sample types. CDR1 and CDR2 are drawn from the germline V gene (reference sequence): MNHEY, SMNVEV. There are 15 amino acids in the CDR3, from cysteine to phenylalanine inclusive. The CDR3 DNA has 45 bases and is translated from base 1. Between the V and J ends, shortened by 4 bases and 2 bases respectively, the junction contains 12 bases. For this clone: Its target antigen remains unknown. No qualities accompany the bases; no much larger clone lies one base away.

TCRbeta CDR3 regions were amplified from genomic DNA by means of the immunoSEQ Assay, a bias-controlled multiplex PCR. In the source study's methods: Nucleated cell counts per sample were estimated from amplification of reference gene primers within the assay. To quantify the absolute abundance of each unique TCRbeta CDR3 rearrangement, sequence reads were collapsed and filtered. For each sample, productive Simpson clonality was calculated by taking the square root of Simpson's diversity index across productive rearrangements. TCRdb re-hosts the immuneACCESS table, in-frame sequences only. Its copies lack some clones; in the studies checked, an unresolved V gene accounts for under half of them, and the cause for the rest is not known. Clone size and the V and J calls come from that table; the DNA yielded D and trimming. The sample includes 96,000 or so clones, with approximately 90% observed a single time. The top ten constitute roughly 4.2% of the sample.

This sequence uses TRBV27 and TRBJ1-5, with TRBD1 as a weak D call on 6 bases. Sequenced input: peripheral blood. The TCR comes from a human donor with COVID-19, enrolled during active disease. The donor label of this sample is uncertain. The CDR3 protein sequence reads: CASSYQGTGNQPQHF. The nucleotide sequence reads as follows: TGTGCCAGCAGTTACCAGGGGACGGGCAATCAGCCCCAGCATTTT.